Listed below are T cell receptor beta chains from one sample, sequenced in a study of identical twins. TCRdb re-derived calls from the 5' RACE reads in MiXCR, one entry per CDR3 protein. Among 230,000 or so distinct CDR3 sequences listed, about 8.9% were seen once. The data were also submitted as part of a second study, on yellow fever vaccine responses in identical twins.

Sample: CD8+ T cells sorted from blood. The receptors stem from a woman between 18 and 29 years old in good health. Both conserved end residues are part of each CDR3. Each record gives: clone size, V gene, J gene, D gene, CDR3 DNA, CDR3 protein. The D gene is left open where the match is weak. Only part of the rows carry a size: once, few, many, or a class if the clone is expanded.

clone size: .
V gene: TRBV6-5
J gene: TRBJ2-5
D gene: TRBD2
CDR3 DNA: TGTGCCAGCAGTTACGAGGTTAGCGGGCCAACCGGAGGGACCCAGTACTTC
CDR3 protein: CASSYEVSGPTGGTQYF

clone size: .
V gene: TRBV27
J gene: TRBJ2-7
D gene: TRBD1
CDR3 DNA: TGTGCCAGCAGTCCCGACAGGGCCTCCTACGAGCAGTACTTC
CDR3 protein: CASSPDRASYEQYF

clone size: .
V gene: TRBV12-5
J gene: TRBJ2-5
D gene: .
CDR3 DNA: TGTGCTAGTGGTTTGGAGGGAGGAGAGACCCAGTACTTC
CDR3 protein: CASGLEGGETQYF

clone size: many
V gene: TRBV7-9
J gene: TRBJ1-2
D gene: TRBD1
CDR3 DNA: TGTGCCAGCAGCTTAGGGGGACAGCCCGTTGGCTACACCTTC
CDR3 protein: CASSLGGQPVGYTF

clone size: .
V gene: TRBV20-1
J gene: TRBJ2-3
D gene: .
CDR3 DNA: TGCAGTGCTAGAGATCTACAGGGCACAGATACGCAGTATTTT
CDR3 protein: CSARDLQGTDTQYF

clone size: many
V gene: TRBV20-1
J gene: TRBJ2-7
D gene: TRBD2
CDR3 DNA: TGCAGTGCTACTGGGGGACTAGCGGGGTCTAGCGAGCAGTACTTC
CDR3 protein: CSATGGLAGSSEQYF

clone size: few
V gene: TRBV6-2/TRBV6-3
J gene: TRBJ2-7
D gene: TRBD1
CDR3 DNA: TGTGCCAGCAGTGGGGACAGAGACGAGCAGTACTTC
CDR3 protein: CASSGDRDEQYF

clone size: many
V gene: TRBV6-2/TRBV6-3
J gene: TRBJ2-7
D gene: TRBD2
CDR3 DNA: TGTGCCAGCAGTTACAAGCGGGACGTCCCCCGCGAGCAGTACTTC
CDR3 protein: CASSYKRDVPREQYF

clone size: many
V gene: TRBV6-5
J gene: TRBJ1-1
D gene: TRBD1
CDR3 DNA: TGTGCCAGCAATTTTCCAGGGGGCGCGGGTACTGAAGCTTTCTTT
CDR3 protein: CASNFPGGAGTEAFF

clone size: many
V gene: TRBV27
J gene: TRBJ2-1
D gene: TRBD2
CDR3 DNA: TGTGTCGCGGGGGACCCCTACAATGAGCAGTTCTTC
CDR3 protein: CVAGDPYNEQFF

clone size: many
V gene: TRBV27
J gene: TRBJ2-3
D gene: TRBD2
CDR3 DNA: TGTGCCAGCAGTTTAATAGCGGGGGGCCCAGATACGCAGTATTTT
CDR3 protein: CASSLIAGGPDTQYF

clone size: few
V gene: TRBV19
J gene: TRBJ2-3
D gene: .
CDR3 DNA: TGTGCCAGTAGTATGGTTAGCGCAGATACGCAGTATTTT
CDR3 protein: CASSMVSADTQYF

clone size: .
V gene: TRBV3-1
J gene: TRBJ2-1
D gene: TRBD2
CDR3 DNA: TGTGCCAGCAGCCAAGTTTTACTAGCGGGAGCCTATGAGCAGTTCTTC
CDR3 protein: CASSQVLLAGAYEQFF

clone size: .
V gene: TRBV4-1
J gene: TRBJ2-5
D gene: TRBD2
CDR3 DNA: TGCGCCAGCAGTCAACTAGCGGAAGAGACCCAGTACTTC
CDR3 protein: CASSQLAEETQYF

clone size: .
V gene: TRBV27
J gene: TRBJ2-2
D gene: .
CDR3 DNA: TGTGCCAGCAGTTTGAGGGCCTACACCGGGGAGCTGTTTTTT
CDR3 protein: CASSLRAYTGELFF

clone size: .
V gene: TRBV7-8
J gene: TRBJ2-1
D gene: TRBD1
CDR3 DNA: TGTGCCAGCAGCTTAGATCAGGGGGCGGCTGAGCAGTTCTTC
CDR3 protein: CASSLDQGAAEQFF

clone size: .
V gene: TRBV7-9
J gene: TRBJ2-5
D gene: .
CDR3 DNA: TGTGCCAGCAGCGCCGTCTTACAGAAAGAGACCCAGTACTTC
CDR3 protein: CASSAVLQKETQYF

clone size: many
V gene: TRBV20-1
J gene: TRBJ2-7
D gene: .
CDR3 DNA: TGCAGTGCTAGAGGGCAGTACGAGTACGAGCAGTACTTC
CDR3 protein: CSARGQYEYEQYF

clone size: few
V gene: TRBV7-9
J gene: TRBJ2-1
D gene: TRBD1
CDR3 DNA: TGTGCCAGCAGCATCCGGGACAGGGCCGACAATGAGCAGTTCTTC
CDR3 protein: CASSIRDRADNEQFF

clone size: .
V gene: TRBV2
J gene: TRBJ2-3
D gene: .
CDR3 DNA: TGTGCCAGCCAAGGGTACCCTAACACAGATACGCAGTATTTT
CDR3 protein: CASQGYPNTDTQYF

clone size: .
V gene: TRBV27
J gene: TRBJ2-1
D gene: .
CDR3 DNA: TGTGCCAGCAGTTTACCGGTCGGCAATGAGCAGTTCTTC
CDR3 protein: CASSLPVGNEQFF

clone size: .
V gene: TRBV10-3
J gene: TRBJ2-7
D gene: TRBD1
CDR3 DNA: TGTGCCATCAGTGTCGGGGTGAGGGGGCCATCCTACGAGCAGTACTTC
CDR3 protein: CAISVGVRGPSYEQYF

clone size: many
V gene: TRBV4-1
J gene: TRBJ2-3
D gene: TRBD1
CDR3 DNA: TGCGCCACTAGAGGGACAGGGCGCACAGATACGCAGTATTTT
CDR3 protein: CATRGTGRTDTQYF

clone size: many
V gene: TRBV7-2
J gene: TRBJ2-7
D gene: TRBD2
CDR3 DNA: TGTGCCAGCAGCTTAGTAAGCGGGAGGGTGGAAGAGCAGTACTTC
CDR3 protein: CASSLVSGRVEEQYF

clone size: few
V gene: TRBV11-2
J gene: TRBJ2-7
D gene: .
CDR3 DNA: TGTGCCAGCAGCTTAGGTCCAGGGTCGGGGTACGAGCAGTACTTC
CDR3 protein: CASSLGPGSGYEQYF

clone size: .
V gene: TRBV4-3
J gene: TRBJ2-1
D gene: .
CDR3 DNA: TGCGCCAGCAGTAACAACCGGGACCAAAGTGGGAATGAGCAGTTCTTC
CDR3 protein: CASSNNRDQSGNEQFF

clone size: .
V gene: TRBV6-1
J gene: TRBJ2-3
D gene: .
CDR3 DNA: TGTGCCAGCAGTGAAGCGGAGGGGGCTACAGATACGCAGTATTTT
CDR3 protein: CASSEAEGATDTQYF

clone size: .
V gene: TRBV4-1
J gene: TRBJ2-2
D gene: TRBD2
CDR3 DNA: TGCGCCAGCAGCCAAGTTGGGACTAGCGGAAGAACAAACACCGGGGAGCTGTTTTTT
CDR3 protein: CASSQVGTSGRTNTGELFF

clone size: many
V gene: TRBV7-2
J gene: TRBJ2-5
D gene: .
CDR3 DNA: TGTGCCAGCAGCTTAGACGGTTCCTGGGAGACCCAGTACTTC
CDR3 protein: CASSLDGSWETQYF

clone size: few
V gene: TRBV30
J gene: TRBJ2-2
D gene: .
CDR3 DNA: TGTGCCTGGAGTCCGTGGGGACCACAAACGATTAACACCGGGGAGCTGTTTTTT
CDR3 protein: CAWSPWGPQTINTGELFF

clone size: many
V gene: TRBV3-1
J gene: TRBJ1-6
D gene: TRBD1
CDR3 DNA: TGTGCCAGCAGCCTCCGAGGGGGACAGGATAATTCACCCCTCCACTTT
CDR3 protein: CASSLRGGQDNSPLHF

clone size: many
V gene: TRBV6-2/TRBV6-3
J gene: TRBJ2-7
D gene: .
CDR3 DNA: TGTGCCAGCGGAGCCTGGAGCTCCTACGAGCAGTACTTC
CDR3 protein: CASGAWSSYEQYF

clone size: .
V gene: TRBV6-5
J gene: TRBJ2-7
D gene: .
CDR3 DNA: TGTGCCAGCAGTTACGTAGGGTCCAGCGAGCAGTACTTC
CDR3 protein: CASSYVGSSEQYF

clone size: .
V gene: TRBV28
J gene: TRBJ2-1
D gene: .
CDR3 DNA: TGTGCCAGCAGCCAACCTACGGGACACCCCGGGAATGAGCAGTTCTTC
CDR3 protein: CASSQPTGHPGNEQFF

clone size: few
V gene: TRBV6-5
J gene: TRBJ2-4
D gene: .
CDR3 DNA: TGTGCCAGCAGTTCGGCGGTGATAATACTGGGGGACATTCAGTACTTC
CDR3 protein: CASSSAVIILGDIQYF

clone size: few
V gene: TRBV9
J gene: TRBJ1-5
D gene: .
CDR3 DNA: TGTGCCAGCAGCGTGGGGCAGGGGATCCAGCCCCAGCATTTT
CDR3 protein: CASSVGQGIQPQHF

clone size: few
V gene: TRBV29-1
J gene: TRBJ1-1
D gene: .
CDR3 DNA: TGCAGCGTTGAGGGCACTGAAGCTTTCTTT
CDR3 protein: CSVEGTEAFF

clone size: .
V gene: TRBV4-3
J gene: TRBJ2-5
D gene: TRBD2
CDR3 DNA: TGCGCCAGCAGCCAAGAGGGTACAGCGGGAGGGGAATGGGAGACCCAGTACTTC
CDR3 protein: CASSQEGTAGGEWETQYF

clone size: few
V gene: TRBV4-1
J gene: TRBJ2-3
D gene: .
CDR3 DNA: TGCGCCAGCAGCCAGGCCCCGACAGATACGCAGTATTTT
CDR3 protein: CASSQAPTDTQYF

clone size: .
V gene: TRBV6-4
J gene: TRBJ2-1
D gene: TRBD2
CDR3 DNA: TGTGCCAGCAGCCCCATCGGGGGGAGCGGACAAAATGAGCAGTTCTTC
CDR3 protein: CASSPIGGSGQNEQFF

clone size: .
V gene: TRBV20-1
J gene: TRBJ2-7
D gene: .
CDR3 DNA: TGCAGTGCTAGACTGTTAGACCGTGATTTCTACGAGCAGTACTTC
CDR3 protein: CSARLLDRDFYEQYF

clone size: many
V gene: TRBV29-1
J gene: TRBJ2-5
D gene: .
CDR3 DNA: TGCAGCGTCCTCGTTGAGACCCAGTACTTC
CDR3 protein: CSVLVETQYF

clone size: many
V gene: TRBV14
J gene: TRBJ2-5
D gene: .
CDR3 DNA: TGTGCCAGCAGCCCCCGGGGCCTCCAAGAGACCCAGTACTTC
CDR3 protein: CASSPRGLQETQYF

clone size: few
V gene: TRBV20-1
J gene: TRBJ2-3
D gene: TRBD2
CDR3 DNA: TGCAGTGCTAGAGAAGAGCGGGAATTAGATACGCAGTATTTT
CDR3 protein: CSAREERELDTQYF

clone size: few
V gene: TRBV20-1
J gene: TRBJ2-7
D gene: TRBD1
CDR3 DNA: TGCAGTGCTAGAGGGGACAGGGGTGGATACGAGCAGTACTTC
CDR3 protein: CSARGDRGGYEQYF

clone size: many
V gene: TRBV4-3
J gene: TRBJ1-1
D gene: .
CDR3 DNA: TGCGCCAGCAGCCAAGACAGACTGAACACTGAAGCTTTCTTT
CDR3 protein: CASSQDRLNTEAFF

clone size: few
V gene: TRBV29-1
J gene: TRBJ2-7
D gene: .
CDR3 DNA: TGCAGCGCTACCACAGGGTCGTACGAGCAGTACTTC
CDR3 protein: CSATTGSYEQYF

clone size: few
V gene: TRBV12-3/TRBV12-4
J gene: TRBJ2-2
D gene: .
CDR3 DNA: TGTGCCAGCAGTTTGGCGACGGACACCGGGGAGCTGTTTTTT
CDR3 protein: CASSLATDTGELFF

clone size: few
V gene: TRBV11-2
J gene: TRBJ2-6
D gene: .
CDR3 DNA: TGTGCCAGCAGCTTAGGGTGGGGGGCTGGGGCCAACGTCCTGACTTTC
CDR3 protein: CASSLGWGAGANVLTF

clone size: .
V gene: TRBV9
J gene: TRBJ1-5
D gene: .
CDR3 DNA: TGTGCCAGCAGCGTAGCGGGGGCAGGTCAGCCCCAGCATTTT
CDR3 protein: CASSVAGAGQPQHF

clone size: .
V gene: TRBV4-2
J gene: TRBJ2-7
D gene: TRBD1
CDR3 DNA: TGTGCCAGCAGCCAACCGGGACAGGGGAGCTCCTACGAGCAGTACTTC
CDR3 protein: CASSQPGQGSSYEQYF